One and the same sample provided the 5 T cell receptor beta chains below, sequenced in a study of identical twins. One entry per CDR3 protein, called by TCRdb with MiXCR from the 5' RACE reads. The sample records 1,800,000 or so distinct CDR3 sequences, around 33% being singletons. The sample taken for sequencing was cord blood. These receptors were taken from a newborn girl in good health.

The chain combines TRBV28 with TRBJ1-5; D gene ambiguous. The ends were cut back, 1 base at V and 4 bases at J, with 11 bases in the middle. The CDR3 is made up of 15 amino acids. Per the germline V gene, CDR1 is MDHEN and CDR2 is SYDVKM. DNA for the CDR3: TGTGCCAGCAGTTTATTCGGCGGGGTGAATCAGCCCCAGCATTTT. It translates to CASSLFGGVNQPQHF.

This clonotype showed up just a few times. This rearrangement joins TRBV3-1 to TRBJ1-6; tentatively, D is TRBD1 (5 bases). There are 16 residues in the CDR3. CDR1 and CDR2 from the germline V gene are LGHDT and YNNKEL (reference sequence). The ends were cut back, 5 bases at V and 5 bases at J, with 16 bases in the middle. CDR3 amino acids: CASSRQQGYNNSPLHF. The CDR3 region has the DNA TGTGCCAGCAGCAGACAGCAGGGTTATAATAATTCACCCCTCCACTTT.

This clonotype was seen ten or more times. CDR3: CSADRPSYEQYF. The CDR3 nucleotides read TGCAGTGCTGACAGGCCGTCCTACGAGCAGTACTTC. This chain uses TRBV20-1 with TRBJ2-7; D possibly corresponds to TRBD1 (6 bases). V gave up 5 bases and J gave up 1 base, with 9 bases separating them. The CDR3 runs 12 residues. Germline V gene lookup returns CDR1 DFQATT and CDR2 SNEGSKA (reference sequence).

The chain is built from TRBV6-2 or TRBV6-3 and TRBJ2-5; D possibly matches TRBD1 or TRBD2 (5 bases each). The CDR3 sequence is 16 residues long. Germline V gene lookup returns CDR1 MNHEY and CDR2 SVGEGT. V was clipped by 2 bases and J by 5 bases, with 18 bases between them. CDR3 nucleotides: TGTGCCAGCAGTTACACGCGACTGGGGGATCTGGAGACCCAGTACTTC. Encoded protein: CASSYTRLGDLETQYF.

V gene TRBV20-1 combines with J gene TRBJ2-7; 7 bases agree with TRBD1. Germline CDR1 and CDR2: DFQATT and SNEGSKA (reference sequence). This CDR3 has 15 amino acids. The trim removed 6 bases at V and 1 base at J, leaving 12 bases unmatched. The CDR3: CSAPLGAGGSYEQYF. CDR3 bases: TGCAGTGCCCCCCTGGGAGCAGGGGGTTCCTACGAGCAGTACTTC.